Here is one T cell receptor (beta chain) with its context. This sample is part of a study of cytomegalovirus exposure and HLA in healthy donors. The PCR was carried out with 60 Vbeta primers and 13 Jbeta primers. This table comes from immunoSEQ multiplex PCR, and its TCRdb copy is limited to in-frame clones, with some not included. This sample has about 200,000 clones, with over 65% found just once. The ends were cut back, 2 bases at V and 6 bases at J, with 10 bases in the middle. From germline, CDR1 is SNHLY and CDR2 FYNNEI. The CDR3 has 13 residues. This sequence originates from a woman in her thirties in good health and CMV-seronegative. V is TRBV2 and J is TRBJ1-2; tentatively, D is TRBD1 (5 bases). The specimen sequenced was PBMCs. This CDR3 reads CASSEFRGDGYTF. CDR3 nucleotide sequence: TGTGCCAGCAGTGAATTTCGGGGGGATGGCTACACCTTC.